This T cell receptor (beta chain) emerged from a study of memory CD4+ T cells and cytomegalovirus serostatus (dated by TCRdb to the late 2010s). Concerning the study at large: The cohort included approximately 35 healthy adults from Belgium, of whom 9 were CMV seropositive and 24 were CMV seronegative. To replicate a published TCR-based CMV serostatus classifier, the researchers sequenced the CD4+ memory TCRbeta repertoires of a Belgian cohort whose cytomegalovirus serostatus was known. The research as a whole found: The results were interpreted as suggesting that the CMV-associated TCR signature is largely present in the CD4+ memory repertoire. Unlike the original study, which covered naive and memory CD4+ and CD8+ populations, the Belgian study sequenced only CD4+CD45RO+ memory cells. CMV serostatus prediction reached a median bootstrapped AUC of approximately 0.95 with the original framework and just under 0.93 with a US-trained random forest. On the Belgian cohort, the classifier based on the original framework reached a median bootstrapped AUC of approximately 0.95, with a 95% CI of 0.76-1.00. Of more than 150 previously reported CMV-associated TCRbeta sequences, approximately 64 appeared in the CD4+ memory repertoires, each in one to five individuals.

A FACSAria II was used to sort memory CD4+ T cells, defined as single viable CD3+CD4+CD8-CD45RO+ cells. CMV serostatus was determined with a Roche Elecsys assay detecting serum IgG against CMV pp150, pp28, p38 and p52. After thawing, total CD4+ T cells were enriched by positive selection with CD4 magnetic microbeads. The samples came from a separate study whose specific focus was interrogating the CD4+ T cell memory repertoire. Following standard operating procedures, peripheral blood mononuclear cells were isolated and cryopreserved, while serum was kept at -80 degrees C. The staining used CD3-PerCP (BW264/56), CD4-APC (RPA-T4), CD45RO-PE (UCHT1) and CD8-Pacific Orange (3B5) antibodies, and Sytox blue was used to exclude non-viable cells. Genomic DNA was extracted from sorted cells with the Quick-DNA Microprep Kit. TCRbeta DNA was amplified with the immunoSEQ hsTCRbeta kit following the manufacturer's protocol. TCRbeta libraries were sequenced on an Illumina MiSeq instrument. For the original study's pipeline: Once out-of-frame sequences had been removed, approximately 2,000,000 distinct TCRbeta sequences were left, which works out to an average of approximately 72,000 per individual. Each individual was scored according to the count of approximately 170 previously reported CMV-associated TCRbeta sequences and the total productive distinct TCRbeta count. A beta-binomial model was reimplemented in Python, and random forests from scikit-learn, run with default parameters, were trained on data from the US cohort. Classifier performance on the Belgian cohort was summarized as median AUC with percentile confidence intervals over 10,000 bootstrap iterations. The table was pulled from immuneACCESS by TCRdb, which kept in-frame rearrangements only. Such tables lose some clones; where checked, under half of the loss comes from unresolved V genes, and the rest has no known cause. The D gene and trimming were derived from the DNA, and the V and J assignments and clone size from that table. The sample contains over 50,000 clones, around 78% of them found a single time. The top ten constitute roughly 1.7% of the sample.

Of note for this clone: Its antigen has not been determined. One base away there is no much larger clone; base qualities are not given.

The sequencing input was memory CD4+ T cells from blood. The TCR sequence derives from an adult in good health and CMV-seronegative.

The CDR3 region has the sequence CASSYRGLDQPQHF. The nucleotide sequence is TGTGCCAGCAGTTACAGGGGGCTTGATCAGCCCCAGCATTTT. Recombination linked TRBV6-6 to TRBJ1-5, with 7 junctional bases fitting TRBD1. The CDR3 sequence holds 14 residues, the cysteine and phenylalanine included. CDR3 DNA is the only sequence kept; it has 42 bases, read in frame from the first base. Here V drops 2 bases and J drops 5 bases, and the junction holds 3 bases not matched to any gene. Taken from the germline V gene (reference sequence), the CDR1 and CDR2 loops are MNHNY and SVGAGI.